The 25 T cell receptor beta chains presented below share a single source sample, sequenced in a study of STAT5B mutations in CD4+ large granular lymphocyte leukemia. The method was immunoSEQ multiplex PCR; TCRdb's version includes in-frame clones alone and lacks a portion of them. The data contain some 30,000 clones, around 70% of them singletons. Sequencing was carried out using CD4+ T cells from blood buffy coats. The receptors stem from a human donor in good health.

J is TRBJ2-3 and V is TRBV5-1; D is perhaps TRBD2 (6 bases). Trimming removed 4 bases at V and 11 bases at J, with 23 bases between. CDR3 size: 15 residues. The germline CDR1 and CDR2 sequences are SGHRS and YFSETQ. CDR3: CASSRDSGAQIGQYF. Written as DNA, the CDR3 is TGCGCCAGCAGCCGCGATAGCGGAGCACAGATAGGGCAGTATTTT.

This sequence joins TRBV7-2 and TRBJ2-2; perhaps TRBD1 as D (5 bases). CDR3 length: 16 residues. V shed 5 bases and J shed 1 base, with 14 bases lying between them. Looked up from germline, CDR1 is SGHTA and CDR2 is FQGNSA. Here the CDR3 DNA reads TGTGCCAGCAGCCCACGACAGACTTGGAACACCGGGGAGCTGTTTTTT. It is translated as CASSPRQTWNTGELFF.

The chain has TRBV29-1 and TRBJ2-5, with 10 bases fitting TRBD1. Per the germline V gene, CDR1 is SQVTM and CDR2 is ANQGSEA. The CDR3 is made up of 12 amino acids. V lost 7 bases and J lost 5; bases outside the gene matches: 4. CDR3 protein: CSALGQGETQYF. In DNA, the CDR3 is TGCAGCGCGCTGGGACAGGGGGAGACCCAGTACTTC.

This sequence joins TRBV5-1 and TRBJ2-3; 13 nucleotides match TRBD2. The CDR3 has 17 amino acids. Germline V lookup: CDR1 SGHRS, CDR2 YFSETQ. Losses at the gene ends were 4 bases for V and 2 bases for J; bases not matched to a gene: 7. The CDR3 spells CASSPGTSGDFTDTQYF. The CDR3 DNA sequence: TGCGCCAGCAGCCCTGGGACTAGCGGGGACTTCACAGATACGCAGTATTTT.

This chain joins TRBV29-1 and TRBJ2-7; D possibly corresponds to TRBD2 (6 bases). From germline, CDR1 is SQVTM and CDR2 ANQGSEA. This CDR3 is 11 amino acids long. V lost 4 bases, J lost 3 bases, and 7 bases lay in between. This CDR3 is CSVATSYEQYF. The DNA for the CDR3 is TGCAGCGTTGCGACTAGCTACGAGCAGTACTTC.

The chain links TRBV2 to TRBJ2-3; D gene unclear. Germline V lookup: CDR1 SNHLY, CDR2 FYNNEI. This CDR3 is 13 amino acids long. Between the trimmed V and J ends, which lost 3 bases and 3 bases, there was a span of 7 bases. CDR3 coding DNA: TGTGCCAGCAGTGAGAGAATTACAGATACGCAGTATTTT. Encoded protein: CASSERITDTQYF.

This clone was seen more than once but under ten times. V is TRBV4-1 and J is TRBJ2-1; tentatively, D is TRBD1 or TRBD2 (5 bases each). This CDR3 spans 15 amino acids. The germline gives CDR1 MGHRA, CDR2 YSYEKL. Trimming removed 0 bases from V and 10 bases from J, with 16 bases in between. This CDR3 is CASSQDQGPHREQFF. DNA for the CDR3: TGCGCCAGCAGCCAAGATCAGGGACCGCATCGAGAGCAGTTCTTC.

V usage is TRBV6-1 and J usage is TRBJ1-5; no definite D call. Looked up from germline, CDR1 is MNHNS and CDR2 is SASEGT. This CDR3 region has 16 residues. V shed 2 bases and J shed 4 bases, with 15 bases lying between them. CDR3 in amino acids: CASSEKRVGLNQPQHF. The DNA for the CDR3 is TGTGCCAGCAGTGAAAAGAGGGTCGGTCTAAATCAGCCCCAGCATTTT.

This clone is medium-sized. The CDR3 reads CASSPGQETNYGYTF. In DNA form, the CDR3 reads TGTGCCAGCAGCCCGGGACAGGAAACTAACTATGGCTACACCTTC. The chain combines TRBV5-8 with TRBJ1-2; 8 bases map to TRBD1. The J segment lost 0 bases and the V segment lost 4 bases, leaving 5 bases of the junction unmatched. Germline CDR1 SGHTS, CDR2 YDEGEE. The CDR3 has 15 amino acids.

The rearrangement links TRBV7-2 to TRBJ2-7; 9 bases are a match to TRBD2. J was trimmed by 0 bases and V by 5 bases; bases with no gene match: 11. From germline, CDR1 is SGHTA and CDR2 FQGNSA. The CDR3 sequence is 17 residues long. For the CDR3, the DNA is TGTGCCAGCAGCCCGACACCATTTAGCGGGAGCTCCTACGAGCAGTACTTC. Its protein product is CASSPTPFSGSSYEQYF.

The sample holds one count of this clone. The gene calls are TRBV4-1 and TRBJ2-3; the D gene is possibly TRBD1 (5 bases). The V end was cut by 5 bases, the J end by 5 bases, with 14 bases between. In germline, CDR1 is MGHRA, CDR2 YSYEKL. The CDR3 sequence is 14 residues long. The CDR3 sequence is CASSGAGNKDTQYF. The CDR3, as DNA: TGCGCCAGCAGCGGGGCAGGGAATAAAGATACGCAGTATTTT.

This chain uses TRBV18 with TRBJ2-7; 11 bases line up with TRBD1. V shed 1 base, J shed 7 bases, and the junction held 6 bases outside the gene matches. Germline V gene lookup returns CDR1 KGHSH and CDR2 LQKENI. There are 15 residues in the CDR3. CDR3 protein: CASSPRGTGGGEQYF. Written as DNA, the CDR3 is TGTGCCAGCTCACCACGAGGGACAGGGGGAGGAGAGCAGTACTTC.

DNA for the CDR3: TGTGCCAGCAGCCCCGGGACTAGCGGGTTATCAGATACGCAGTATTTT. Its translation is CASSPGTSGLSDTQYF. The chain combines TRBV5-8 with TRBJ2-3; TRBD2 aligns across 12 bases. CDR3 size: 16 residues. Trimming cost V 4 bases and J 4 bases; bases outside gene matches: 7. Germline-derived CDR1 and CDR2 are SGHTS and YDEGEE.

V usage is TRBV2 and J usage is TRBJ2-7; 12 nucleotides line up with TRBD2. The length of the CDR3 is 14 residues. Trimming removed 3 bases from V and 6 bases from J; junction bases left unmatched: 3. The germline V gene has CDR1 SNHLY and CDR2 FYNNEI. CDR3 bases: TGTGCCAGCAGTGACCTAGCGGGAGGGGTCGAGCAGTACTTC. The encoded protein is CASSDLAGGVEQYF. Full variable domain (missing parts from reference TRBV2 and TRBJ2-7): EPEVTQTPSHQVTQMGQEVILRCVPISNHLYFYWYRQILGQKVEFLVSFYNNEISEKSEIFDDQFSVERPDGSNFTLKIRSTKLEDSAMYFCASSDLAGGVEQYFGPGTRLTVT.

CDR3 protein: CASSLGLVVETQYF. CDR3 coding DNA: TGTGCCAGCAGTTTAGGACTGGTCGTTGAGACCCAGTACTTC. The chain recombines TRBV28 with TRBJ2-5; D possibly corresponds to TRBD2 (5 bases). V lost 2 bases, J lost 5 bases, and 12 bases lay in between. Germline-derived CDR1 and CDR2 are MDHEN and SYDVKM. The CDR3 sequence is 14 residues long. The complete variable domain, with remaining parts taken from reference TRBV28 and TRBJ2-5, reads DVKVTQSSRYLVKRTGEKVFLECVQDMDHENMFWYRQDPGLGLRLIYFSYDVKMKEKGDIPEGYSVSREKKERFSLILESASTNQTSMYLCASSLGLVVETQYFGPGTRLLVL.

This clone occurred a few times. The gene calls are TRBV10-2 and TRBJ1-1, with D perhaps TRBD1 (5 bases). The CDR3 extends over 14 amino acids. Germline V gene sequence: CDR1 WSHSY, CDR2 SAAADI. V lost 2 bases and J lost 1, with 8 bases in between. CDR3 coding DNA: TGCGCCAGCAGTGAGAATACAGGGAACACTGAAGCTTTCTTT. Protein product: CASSENTGNTEAFF.

This clone has a handful of counts. The V gene is TRBV29-1, the J gene TRBJ1-2, with D perhaps TRBD1 (6 bases). Germline CDR1 and CDR2: SQVTM and ANQGSEA. With 4 bases removed from V and 9 bases from J, the gap between germline ends came to 15 bases. CDR3 length equals 12 residues. The CDR3 sequence is CSVVRRTDRYTF. The CDR3 DNA follows: TGCAGCGTTGTCCGGCGGACAGATCGCTACACCTTC. The variable domain in full, with the rest retrieved from reference TRBV29-1 and TRBJ1-2, is SAVISQKPSRDICQRGTSLTIQCQVDSQVTMMFWYRQQPGQSLTLIATANQGSEATYESGFVIDKFPISRPNLTFSTLTVSNMSPEDSSIYLCSVVRRTDRYTFGSGTRLTVV.

The chain recombines TRBV5-6 with TRBJ2-6; D gene unclear. The germline gives CDR1 SGHDT, CDR2 YYEEEE. This CDR3 is built from 18 residues. Trimming stripped 1 base from V and 2 bases from J, with 16 bases between. The DNA of the CDR3 is TGTGCCAGCAGCTTGTTTGTATTGGCAGGCCCTGGGGCCAACGTCCTGACTTTC. This gives the protein CASSLFVLAGPGANVLTF.

The V call is TRBV30, the J call TRBJ2-1; 7 bases are a match to TRBD2. Germline values: CDR1 GTSNPN, CDR2 SVGIG (reference sequence). The V gene end was trimmed by 7 bases and the J gene end by 4 bases; junction bases not matched to a gene: 13. This CDR3 is 15 amino acids long. The CDR3 spells CASCSTAGKYNEQFF. CDR3 nucleotides: TGTGCCTCATGCTCCACAGCGGGAAAGTACAATGAGCAGTTCTTC.

The chain employs TRBV7-6 and TRBJ1-6; the D gene is possibly TRBD1 (6 bases). CDR3 size: 15 residues. Trimming took off 1 base at V and 3 bases at J, with 7 bases between the two ends. CDR1 SGHVS and CDR2 FNYEAQ come from the germline V gene. The CDR3 region is CASSLGTVYNSPLHF. CDR3 nucleotide sequence: TGTGCCAGCAGCTTAGGGACAGTCTATAATTCACCCCTCCACTTT.

Written as DNA, the CDR3 is TGTGCCAGCAGTGACTCGGCGACAGGGCTCCACACTGAAGCTTTCTTT. As protein: CASSDSATGLHTEAFF. The chain joins TRBV6-4 to TRBJ1-1; the match to TRBD1 covers 7 bases. The V gene's germline CDR1 is MRHNA and CDR2 SNTAGT. There are 16 residues in the CDR3. Trimming cost V 0 bases and J 3 bases; bases outside gene matches: 7.

This clone has a single count. This chain connects TRBV7-2 to TRBJ1-2; the D is unclear. The CDR3 has 15 amino acids. The V gene lost 0 bases and the J gene lost 0 bases, with 8 bases spanning the gap. The V gene's germline CDR1 is SGHTA and CDR2 FQGNSA. This CDR3 is CASSLALSANYGYTF. The CDR3 DNA is TGTGCCAGCAGCTTAGCGCTAAGTGCTAACTATGGCTACACCTTC.

As DNA, the CDR3 is TGTGCCAGCAGTGCGAGCTCGGGAAAACGGGGACTATATGGCTACACCTTC. Translating gives CASSASSGKRGLYGYTF. The rearrangement links TRBV6-1 to TRBJ1-2, with D possibly being TRBD1 (5 bases). Germline CDR1 reads MNHNS; CDR2 reads SASEGT. The CDR3 has 17 residues. Trimming took 4 bases from V and 5 from J, leaving 23 bases between them.

In this sample, this clone turned up once. The genes are TRBV18 and TRBJ1-2, with D unresolved. The length of the CDR3 is 16 residues. V was clipped by 2 bases and J by 6 bases, with 19 bases between them. Germline CDR1 KGHSH, CDR2 LQKENI. CDR3 DNA: TGTGCCAGCTCACCAAATGGACCGGGAGGAATAAATGGCTACACCTTC. Encoded protein: CASSPNGPGGINGYTF.

V and J are TRBV28 and TRBJ2-1; 8 positions match TRBD1. The V gene end was trimmed by 6 bases and the J gene end by 0 bases; junction bases not matched to a gene: 10. Germline assignment: CDR1 MDHEN and CDR2 SYDVKM. The CDR3 covers 17 residues. CDR3 sequence reads: CASRENNRGSSYNEQFF. DNA of the CDR3: TGTGCCAGCAGGGAAAATAACAGGGGGAGCTCCTACAATGAGCAGTTCTTC.